What follows are 11 T cell receptor beta chains derived from one specimen sequenced in a study of blood T cell repertoires in COVID-19. Method: immunoSEQ multiplex PCR; TCRdb's copy keeps in-frame clones and lacks some. This sample yields under 140,000 clones, of which 76% are seen a single time; over 3.5% belongs to the top ten. Sequencing was carried out using peripheral blood. The receptors stem from an elderly woman with acute or convalescent COVID-19.

This chain links TRBV5-8 with TRBJ2-3; 16 positions agree with TRBD2. CDR1 and CDR2 from the germline V gene are SGHTS and YDEGEE. The CDR3 consists of 19 residues. Unmatched junction bases numbered 12, after V lost 4 bases and J lost 4 bases. The CDR3 sequence is CASSTTGLAGGPIADTQYF. The CDR3 coding sequence is TGTGCCAGCAGCACCACGGGACTAGCGGGGGGGCCCATCGCAGATACGCAGTATTTT.

This clone has more than one count but fewer than ten. The chain carries TRBV7-9 and TRBJ2-7; TRBD1 matches 9 bases. The J segment lost 3 bases and the V segment lost 0 bases, leaving 9 bases of the junction unmatched. The CDR3 has 17 amino acids. Germline V gene sequence: CDR1 SEHNR, CDR2 FQNEAQ (reference sequence). This CDR3 is CASSLARSGTGNYEQYF. The CDR3 DNA follows: TGTGCCAGCAGCTTAGCTAGATCCGGGACAGGGAACTACGAGCAGTACTTC.

The chain joins TRBV7-2 to TRBJ1-2, with D perhaps TRBD1 (5 bases). This CDR3 is built from 13 residues. Germline CDR1 and CDR2: SGHTA and FQGNSA. V lost 6 bases and J 10 bases, leaving 18 bases between the germline ends. CDR3 loop: CASREPPGGTYTF. CDR3 nucleotide sequence: TGTGCCAGCAGAGAACCCCCGGGGGGGACCTACACCTTC.

The V gene is TRBV4-1, the J gene TRBJ2-1; 7 nucleotides line up with TRBD1. V lost 3 bases, J lost 13 bases, and 15 bases stayed unmatched. Per germline, CDR1 MGHRA and CDR2 YSYEKL. The CDR3 totals 15 residues. CDR3 sequence reads: CASSHTTLGQMGQFF. For the CDR3, the DNA is TGCGCCAGCAGCCATACCACCCTGGGACAGATGGGTCAGTTCTTC.

The V and J genes are TRBV29-1 and TRBJ2-7; 11 bases match TRBD2. This CDR3 is 13 amino acids long. Trimming cost V 4 bases and J 3 bases; bases outside gene matches: 2. CDR1 and CDR2 from the germline V gene are SQVTM and ANQGSEA. The DNA for the CDR3 is TGCAGCGTTGCCGGGACTAGCGGCTACGAGCAGTACTTC. Its protein product is CSVAGTSGYEQYF.

This clone came up a few times. CDR3 nucleotide sequence: TGTGCCTCCGCCCCGGGCACAGATACGCAGTATTTT. Translation gives CASAPGTDTQYF. This rearrangement joins TRBV5-8 to TRBJ2-3; no reliable D call. The V gene lost 10 bases and the J gene lost 1 base, with 10 bases spanning the gap. Germline V gene sequence: CDR1 SGHTS, CDR2 YDEGEE. This CDR3 contains 12 residues. The full variable domain, rest sourced from reference TRBV5-8 and TRBJ2-3, is EAGVTQSPTHLIKTRGQQATLRCSPISGHTSVYWYQQALGLGLQFLLWYDEGEERNRGNFPPRFSGRQFPNYSSELNVNALELEDSALYLCASAPGTDTQYFGPGTRLTVL.

J is TRBJ1-4 and V is TRBV4-3; D uncertain. The CDR3 has 15 residues. Trimming removed 0 bases at V and 7 bases at J, with 12 bases between. Germline V CDR1 and CDR2: LGHNA, YSLEER. The DNA for the CDR3 is TGCGCCAGCAGCCAAGACAGTCAGAAAAGTGAAAAACTGTTTTTT. It encodes CASSQDSQKSEKLFF.

The V gene is TRBV14, the J gene TRBJ2-3, with D tentatively TRBD1 (6 bases). CDR1 SGHDN and CDR2 FVKESK come from the germline V gene. V was trimmed by 7 bases and J by 0 bases, leaving 11 bases between them. The length of the CDR3 is 14 residues. CDR3 bases: TGTGCCAGCACTGGACAGCTTAGCACAGATACGCAGTATTTT. This gives the protein CASTGQLSTDTQYF.

This chain links TRBV5-1 with TRBJ1-1; no definite D call. This CDR3 is 14 amino acids long. The V end was cut by 4 bases, the J end by 5 bases, with 15 bases between. Germline V gives CDR1 SGHRS, CDR2 YFSETQ. Here the CDR3 DNA reads TGCGCCAGCAGCGGGCCACGGGGTGAAACTGAAGCTTTCTTT. Translation: CASSGPRGETEAFF.

This chain connects TRBV2 to TRBJ2-1; 8 bases agree with TRBD1. Germline V gene lookup returns CDR1 SNHLY and CDR2 FYNNEI. The trim removed 7 bases at V and 10 bases at J, leaving 15 bases unmatched. The CDR3 loop spans 15 amino acids. This CDR3 is CASTSGTGQPREQFF. The CDR3 DNA follows: TGTGCCAGCACATCCGGGACAGGCCAACCTAGGGAGCAGTTCTTC.

This chain uses TRBV9 with TRBJ1-4; a possible D gene is TRBD1 (6 bases). V was cut by 4 bases and J by 7 bases, with 14 bases left in between. This CDR3 is built from 14 residues. Per the germline V gene, CDR1 is SGDLS and CDR2 is YYNGEE. CDR3 nucleotide sequence: TGTGCCAGCAGCTTACAGGGTACGGGTGAAAAACTGTTTTTT. This codes for CASSLQGTGEKLFF.